These T cell receptor beta chains were read from a single sample in a study of memory CD4+ T cells and cytomegalovirus serostatus. Data came from immunoSEQ multiplex PCR; TCRdb stores just in-frame clones and leaves some out. Altogether 50,000 to 65,000 clones are present, 65% to 85% being singletons, with the ten largest covering roughly 2%. The sample consisted of memory CD4+ T cells from blood. Source of these receptors: an adult in good health and CMV-seropositive. CDR3s include the opening cysteine and the closing phenylalanine or tryptophan. D genes are given only for firm matches. Not every row has a clone size; where given, it reads once, few, many or a size class.

J | D | V | size | CDR3 | DNA
TRBJ2-6 | - | TRBV28 | once | CASSLAGNDRAGANVLTF | TGTGCCAGCAGCCTTGCGGGGAACGACAGGGCTGGGGCCAACGTCCTGACTTTC
TRBJ1-2 | - | TRBV4-2 | - | CASSQDVGNYGYTF | TGTGCCAGCAGCCAAGATGTAGGGAACTATGGCTACACCTTC
TRBJ2-7 | - | TRBV5-1 | - | CASSLGTYAAEQYF | TGCGCCAGCAGCTTGGGGACATATGCGGCCGAGCAGTACTTC
TRBJ2-1 | TRBD2 | TRBV7-2 | - | CASSPGTSGLNEQFF | TGTGCCAGCAGCCCCGGGACTAGCGGGCTCAATGAGCAGTTCTTC
TRBJ1-4 | TRBD1 | TRBV7-8 | - | CASSPTTGTDEKLFF | TGTGCCAGCAGCCCGACGACAGGGACGGATGAAAAACTGTTTTTT
TRBJ1-2 | TRBD1 | TRBV5-1 | - | CASSLAETGGNGYTF | TGCGCCAGCAGCTTGGCCGAGACAGGGGGAAATGGCTACACCTTC
TRBJ2-7 | - | TRBV6-5 | - | CASSLARGAYEQYF | TGTGCCAGCAGTTTGGCCAGGGGGGCCTACGAGCAGTACTTC
TRBJ1-4 | - | TRBV6-5 | - | CASSQRNEKLFF | TGTGCCAGCAGTCAACGTAATGAAAAACTGTTTTTT
TRBJ1-4 | - | TRBV6-5 | - | CASRPRTNEKLFF | TGTGCCAGCAGGCCTAGAACTAATGAAAAACTGTTTTTT
TRBJ1-1 | - | TRBV6-5 | - | CASIGNTEAFF | TGTGCCAGCATAGGGAACACTGAAGCTTTCTTT